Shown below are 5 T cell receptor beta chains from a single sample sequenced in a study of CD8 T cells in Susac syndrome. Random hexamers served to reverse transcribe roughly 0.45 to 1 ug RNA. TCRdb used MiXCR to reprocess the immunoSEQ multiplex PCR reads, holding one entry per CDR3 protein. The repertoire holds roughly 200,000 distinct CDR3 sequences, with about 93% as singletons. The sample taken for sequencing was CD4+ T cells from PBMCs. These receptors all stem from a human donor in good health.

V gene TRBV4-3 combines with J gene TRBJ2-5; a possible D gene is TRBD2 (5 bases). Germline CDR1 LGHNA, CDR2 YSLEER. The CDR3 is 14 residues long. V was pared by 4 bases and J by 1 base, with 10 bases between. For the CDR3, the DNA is TGCGCCAGCAGCCGAGCCGAGGGCCAAGAGACCCAGTACTTC. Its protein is CASSRAEGQETQYF.

CDR3 sequence: CASSKGSGGPSTDTQYF. CDR3 nucleotides: TGTGCCAGTAGTAAAGGTAGCGGGGGACCTAGCACAGATACGCAGTATTTT. The J gene is TRBJ2-3, the V gene TRBV19; 9 bases line up with TRBD2. This CDR3 has 17 residues. With 4 bases clipped from V and 0 bases from J, the junction kept 8 bases outside the gene matches. Germline CDR1 reads LNHDA; CDR2 reads SQIVND (reference sequence). Full variable domain (remainder filled in from reference TRBV19 and TRBJ2-3): DGGITQSPKYLFRKEGQNVTLSCEQNLNHDAMYWYRQDPGQGLRLIYYSQIVNDFQKGDIAEGYSVSREKKESFPLTVTSAQKNPTAFYLCASSKGSGGPSTDTQYFGPGTRLTVL.

The CDR3 spells CASSPPGAGTDTQYF. CDR3 coding DNA: TGTGCCAGCAGCCCTCCGGGGGCAGGCACAGATACGCAGTATTTT. The V call is TRBV5-4, the J call TRBJ2-3; D possibly uses TRBD1 or TRBD2 (6 bases each). The CDR3 has 15 residues. With 4 bases removed from V and 1 base from J, the gap between germline ends came to 13 bases. Germline CDR1 reads SGHNT; CDR2 reads YYREEE (reference sequence).

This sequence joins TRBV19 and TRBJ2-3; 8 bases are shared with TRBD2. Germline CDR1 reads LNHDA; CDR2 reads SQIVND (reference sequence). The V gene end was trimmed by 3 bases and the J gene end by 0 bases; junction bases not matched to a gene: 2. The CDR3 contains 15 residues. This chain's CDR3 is CASSMASGSTDTQYF. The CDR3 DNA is TGTGCCAGTAGTATGGCTAGCGGGAGCACAGATACGCAGTATTTT.

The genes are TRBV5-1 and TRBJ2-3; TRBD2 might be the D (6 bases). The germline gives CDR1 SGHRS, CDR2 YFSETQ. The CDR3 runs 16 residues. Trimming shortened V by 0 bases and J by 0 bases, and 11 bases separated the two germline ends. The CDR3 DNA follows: TGCGCCAGCAGCTTGGATTTAGCGGCTAGCACAGATACGCAGTATTTT. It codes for CASSLDLAASTDTQYF.